Listed below are T cell receptor beta chains from one sample, sequenced in a study of T-cell reconstitution after alpha-beta-depleted transplantation in children. TCRdb reprocessed the PCR reads with MiXCR, giving one entry per CDR3 protein. The profile covers some 450,000 distinct CDR3 sequences, with 43% appearing a single time and 27% taken by the ten largest. Sequenced here: PBMCs, sampled before TCRalphabeta/CD19-depleted stem cell transplant. Receptors originate from a girl aged 2 to 10 with aplastic anemia, due to receive a stem cell transplant. The CDR3 runs from the conserved cysteine through the conserved F or W. The D gene is left open where the match is weak. Rows give clone size only sometimes, using once, few, many, or a class for an expanded clone.

V gene	D gene	clone size	J gene	CDR3 DNA	CDR3 protein
TRBV18	TRBD1	NA	TRBJ1-5	TGTGCCAGCTCCCCGCCGACAGGGATCGAAAATCAGCCCCAGCATTTT	CASSPPTGIENQPQHF
TRBV4-2	NA	NA	TRBJ2-5	TGTGCCAGCAGCCAAGCGGGGGGCGATCAAGAGACCCAGTACTTC	CASSQAGGDQETQYF
TRBV7-2	TRBD1	few	TRBJ2-5	TGTGCCAGCAGCTTAAATGGACAGGTCCAAGAGACCCAGTACTTC	CASSLNGQVQETQYF
TRBV7-2	NA	NA	TRBJ2-6	TGTGCCAGCAGCCCTGGAGGGACTGGGGCCAACGTCCTGACTTTC	CASSPGGTGANVLTF
TRBV5-1	TRBD2	many	TRBJ2-3	TGCGCCAGCAGCCCCGGGACTACCCTCCGGGATACGCAGTATTTT	CASSPGTTLRDTQYF
TRBV4-1	NA	NA	TRBJ2-3	TGCGCCAGCAGCCAAGGGGCTATCGACGCTTTAAATACGCAGTATTTT	CASSQGAIDALNTQYF
TRBV18	NA	many	TRBJ2-1	TGTGCCAGCTCACCACCTCAACGGGCCGGAACCAATGAGCAGTTCTTC	CASSPPQRAGTNEQFF
TRBV9	NA	NA	TRBJ2-6	TGTGCCAGCAGCGTAGCTACAGGGCTGAATTCTGGGGCCAACGTCCTGACTTTC	CASSVATGLNSGANVLTF
TRBV22-1	NA	NA	TRBJ2-1	TGTCCCCTTCCTTTACCGGCCAGCGCTAGCTCCTACAATGAGCAGTTCTTC	CPLPLPASASSYNEQFF
TRBV20-1	NA	NA	TRBJ2-1	TGCAGTGCTGGGGCCCTAGCGAGGGAGCAGTTCTTC	CSAGALAREQFF
TRBV5-1	NA	many	TRBJ2-3	TGCGCCAGCAGCCTAGACAGGTGGAGCACAGATACGCAGTATTTT	CASSLDRWSTDTQYF
TRBV27	NA	few	TRBJ2-6	TGTGCCAGCAGTACGCCCATCGGGGGCTTGTATGGGGCCAACGTCCTGACTTTC	CASSTPIGGLYGANVLTF